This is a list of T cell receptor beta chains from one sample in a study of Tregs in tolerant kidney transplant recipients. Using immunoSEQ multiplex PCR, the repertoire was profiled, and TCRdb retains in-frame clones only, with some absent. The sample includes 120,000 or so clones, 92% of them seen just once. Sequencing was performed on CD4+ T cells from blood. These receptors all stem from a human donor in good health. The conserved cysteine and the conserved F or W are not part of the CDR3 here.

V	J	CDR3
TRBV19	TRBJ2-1	ASNPGLAGWGMSPSFYNEQF
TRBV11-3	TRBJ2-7	ASSLVCRDRGSYEQY
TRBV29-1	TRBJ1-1	SVQTGNTEAF
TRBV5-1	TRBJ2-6	ASSPTDSGANVLT
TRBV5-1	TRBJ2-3	ASSLTRDTQY
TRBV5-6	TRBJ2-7	ASSFSWPYEQY
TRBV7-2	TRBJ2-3	ASSFGTSGRTDTQY
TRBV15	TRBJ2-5	ATSVKRTGVRETQY
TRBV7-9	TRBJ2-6	ASSLEFRANVLT
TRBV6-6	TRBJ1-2	ASSPRGQDYGYT
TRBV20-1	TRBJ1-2	SASGNGYT
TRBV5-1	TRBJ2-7	ASRASPYEQY
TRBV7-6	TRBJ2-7	ASSSGTAGYEQY
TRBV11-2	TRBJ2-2	ASSASGGVYTGELF